A single sample gave rise to the 26 T cell receptor beta chains below, sequenced in a study of blood T cell repertoires in COVID-19. Repertoires were generated with immunoSEQ multiplex PCR, while TCRdb's copy carries only in-frame clones and drops some. The profile covers 70,000 or so clones, with roughly 79% appearing a single time and around 21% taken by the ten largest. The sequencing input was peripheral blood. The receptors derive from a man between 70 and 80 years old with acute or convalescent COVID-19.

The rearrangement uses TRBV2 and TRBJ1-3; a weak D match, TRBD1 (6 bases). Germline lookup yields CDR1 SNHLY and CDR2 FYNNEI. V dropped 6 bases and J dropped 0 bases, with 12 bases sitting between them. The CDR3 is 15 amino acids. The chain's CDR3 is CASSRQASSGNTIYF. CDR3 bases: TGTGCCAGCAGCCGACAGGCCAGCTCTGGAAACACCATATATTTT. The whole variable domain, filled in from reference TRBV2 and TRBJ1-3, reads EPEVTQTPSHQVTQMGQEVILRCVPISNHLYFYWYRQILGQKVEFLVSFYNNEISEKSEIFDDQFSVERPDGSNFTLKIRSTKLEDSAMYFCASSRQASSGNTIYFGEGSWLTVV.

The chain combines TRBV5-1 with TRBJ1-4; D gene uncertain. V gave up 3 bases and J gave up 0 bases, with 9 bases separating them. The CDR3 length is 15 residues. Germline V lookup: CDR1 SGHRS, CDR2 YFSETQ. Here the CDR3 reads CASSWALATNEKLFF. The CDR3, as DNA: TGCGCCAGCAGCTGGGCTCTTGCAACTAATGAAAAACTGTTTTTT.

This chain links TRBV7-9 with TRBJ2-3; 9 bases agree with TRBD1. The CDR3 spans 17 residues. CDR1 is SEHNR and CDR2 is FQNEAQ in the germline V gene (reference sequence). V shed 5 bases and J 2 bases; nucleotides not matched to a gene: 11. The CDR3 protein is CASSPRRTGVDTDTQYF. The CDR3 region has the DNA TGTGCCAGCAGCCCTCGAAGGACAGGGGTGGACACAGATACGCAGTATTTT.

The chain links TRBV24-1 to TRBJ2-2; TRBD1 matches 11 bases. After removal of 6 bases from V and 5 bases from J, the junction contained 7 bases not matched to a gene. From germline, CDR1 is KGHDR and CDR2 SFDVKD. This CDR3 is built from 16 residues. For the CDR3, the DNA is TGTGCCACCAGTCCCTGGACAGGGGGCGGTACCGGGGAGCTGTTTTTT. Translated: CATSPWTGGGTGELFF.

The chain combines TRBV5-1 with TRBJ2-5; possibly TRBD1 for D (5 bases). Germline loops: CDR1 SGHRS, CDR2 YFSETQ. This CDR3 has 14 residues. V shed 1 base and J shed 3 bases, with 10 bases lying between them. The DNA for the CDR3 is TGCGCCAGCAGCTTGATAGGGGCCGAAGAGACCCAGTACTTC. It is translated as CASSLIGAEETQYF.

The chain recombines TRBV19 with TRBJ1-1, with D tentatively TRBD1 (6 bases). Trimming took off 7 bases at V and 5 bases at J, with 14 bases between the two ends. Germline CDR1 reads LNHDA; CDR2 reads SQIVND (reference sequence). The CDR3 covers 13 residues. This chain's CDR3 is CASKGQGKTEAFF. The DNA of the CDR3 is TGTGCCAGTAAGGGTCAGGGGAAAACTGAAGCTTTCTTT.

The chain uses TRBV5-1 and TRBJ2-5; D gene unclear. Germline CDR1 and CDR2: SGHRS and YFSETQ. The CDR3 covers 12 residues. V gave up 5 bases and J gave up 5 bases, with 10 bases separating them. This CDR3 reads CASRRVQETQYF. The CDR3 DNA is TGCGCCAGCAGACGGGTTCAGGAGACCCAGTACTTC.

The rearrangement links TRBV28 to TRBJ2-7; D is undetermined. Germline assignment: CDR1 MDHEN and CDR2 SYDVKM. V shed 1 base and J shed 6 bases, with 13 bases lying between them. The CDR3 is 14 residues long. CDR3 DNA sequence: TGTGCCAGCAGTTTATTGGTAGCCGCCCCCGAGCAGTACTTC. This sequence encodes CASSLLVAAPEQYF.

The chain recombines TRBV5-1 with TRBJ2-7; D unresolved. The germline V gene has CDR1 SGHRS and CDR2 YFSETQ. V was trimmed by 6 bases and J by 2 bases, leaving 15 bases between them. The CDR3 is made up of 14 amino acids. The CDR3 region has the DNA TGCGCCAGCACCCCATCGGAGTACACCTACGAGCAGTACTTC. Its protein product is CASTPSEYTYEQYF.

The J gene is TRBJ2-1, the V gene TRBV12-5; no firm D call. The CDR3 has 14 amino acids. Per germline, CDR1 LGHNT and CDR2 FRNRAP. Trimming took 5 bases from V and 3 from J, leaving 11 bases between them. Here the CDR3 reads CASGTTGFYNEQFF. CDR3 nucleotide sequence: TGTGCTAGTGGTACAACCGGGTTCTACAATGAGCAGTTCTTC.

The chain employs TRBV6-5 and TRBJ1-5, with 8 bases that match TRBD1. Germline values: CDR1 MNHEY, CDR2 SVGAGI. Trimming took 8 bases from V and 0 from J; bases not matched to a gene: 6. CDR3 length equals 15 residues. The CDR3 reads CASRWTGSSNQPQHF. CDR3 in DNA: TGTGCCAGCCGCTGGACAGGGAGTAGCAATCAGCCCCAGCATTTT.

V and J are TRBV28 and TRBJ1-2, with D possibly TRBD1 on 6 matching bases. This CDR3 is built from 16 residues. From germline, CDR1 is MDHEN and CDR2 SYDVKM. Trimming took 2 bases from V and 7 from J, leaving 20 bases between them. In DNA, the CDR3 is TGTGCCAGCAGTTTAAGTTTGGCAGGGGAAGTCGGTGGCTACACCTTC. Its protein is CASSLSLAGEVGGYTF.

In this sample, this clone turned up once. V gene TRBV27 combines with J gene TRBJ2-5, with a weak D call TRBD1 (6 bases). The CDR3 contains 15 residues. CDR1 MNHEY and CDR2 SMNVEV come from the germline V gene (reference sequence). V lost 6 bases to trimming and J lost 7 bases, with 21 bases between them. Written as DNA, the CDR3 is TGTGCCAGCAGCCCGGGACAAACCCAAGATTTGACCCAGTACTTC. It specifies CASSPGQTQDLTQYF.

This clone was found many times. This rearrangement joins TRBV2 to TRBJ2-7, with D possibly matching TRBD1 (5 bases). V was cut by 6 bases and J by 2 bases, with 8 bases left in between. The CDR3 runs 12 residues. CDR1 SNHLY and CDR2 FYNNEI come from the germline V gene. Here the CDR3 DNA reads TGTGCCAGCAGGACAGAAGCCTACGAGCAGTACTTC. It is translated as CASRTEAYEQYF.

The rearrangement links TRBV7-2 to TRBJ1-1, with D uncertain. This CDR3 has 11 amino acids. Trimming took 4 bases from V and 11 from J, leaving 11 bases between them. Germline V gene sequence: CDR1 SGHTA, CDR2 FQGNSA. CDR3 sequence reads: CASSSTGEAFF. Here the CDR3 DNA reads TGTGCCAGCAGCTCGACCGGGGAGGCTTTCTTT.

This chain joins TRBV5-1 and TRBJ2-1, with 11 bases matching TRBD2. Germline CDR1 reads SGHRS; CDR2 reads YFSETQ. V was clipped by 4 bases and J by 7 bases; unmatched bases: 4. The CDR3 extends over 14 amino acids. CDR3 sequence (DNA): TGCGCCAGCAGCGCGACTAGCGGGACGAATGAGCAGTTCTTC. It yields the protein CASSATSGTNEQFF.

This clone appeared a single time. V gene TRBV28 combines with J gene TRBJ2-3; TRBD1 is a possible D gene (6 bases). V dropped 4 bases and J dropped 0 bases, with 8 bases sitting between them. Germline V gene data show CDR1 as MDHEN and CDR2 as SYDVKM. The CDR3 extends over 14 amino acids. Written as DNA, the CDR3 is TGTGCCAGCAGTTCGACAGGAAGCACAGATACGCAGTATTTT. This sequence encodes CASSSTGSTDTQYF.

The V gene is TRBV5-1, the J gene TRBJ2-7; 9 positions agree with TRBD1. V lost 4 bases to trimming and J lost 7 bases; unmatched junction nucleotides: 9. This CDR3 region has 14 residues. Germline CDR1 and CDR2: SGHRS and YFSETQ. The CDR3 protein is CASSPGQGVVEQYF. CDR3 nucleotide sequence: TGCGCCAGCAGCCCGGGACAGGGTGTCGTGGAGCAGTACTTC. Based on the CDR3 plus reference TRBV5-1 and TRBJ2-7, the full variable domain is KAGVTQTPRYLIKTRGQQVTLSCSPISGHRSVSWYQQTPGQGLQFLFEYFSETQRNKGNFPGRFSGRQFSNSRSEMNVSTLELGDSALYLCASSPGQGVVEQYFGPGTRLTVT.

J is TRBJ2-3 and V is TRBV11-2; D is possibly TRBD1 (5 bases). V gave up 1 base and J gave up 2 bases, with 13 bases separating them. Germline values: CDR1 SGHAT, CDR2 FQNNGV. The CDR3 loop spans 16 amino acids. The CDR3 sequence: CASSLGSSRATDTQYF. CDR3 coding DNA: TGTGCCAGCAGCTTAGGGTCGTCCAGGGCCACAGATACGCAGTATTTT.

This chain links TRBV11-1 with TRBJ2-1; D uncertain. Per germline, CDR1 SGHAT and CDR2 FQDESV (reference sequence). With 4 bases removed from V and 9 bases from J, the gap between germline ends came to 10 bases. The CDR3 has 12 amino acids. The CDR3 reads CASSSGLGEQFF. CDR3 DNA: TGTGCCAGCAGCTCAGGATTGGGTGAGCAGTTCTTC.

J is TRBJ2-1 and V is TRBV7-9, with TRBD2 matching over 9 bases. The CDR3 totals 15 residues. J was trimmed by 8 bases and V by 5 bases; bases with no gene match: 10. Per germline, CDR1 SEHNR and CDR2 FQNEAQ (reference sequence). DNA for the CDR3: TGTGCCAGCAGCATTCTAGCGGGAATTAGCGATGAGCAGTTCTTC. The encoded protein is CASSILAGISDEQFF.

The chain recombines TRBV6-5 with TRBJ1-2; no clear D gene. The germline V gene has CDR1 MNHEY and CDR2 SVGAGI. The CDR3 runs to 11 residues. Trimming stripped 7 bases from V and 4 bases from J, with 7 bases between. The DNA of the CDR3 is TGTGCCAGCAACCCAGGCTATGGCTACACCTTC. It yields the protein CASNPGYGYTF.

The chain links TRBV9 to TRBJ1-5; D is uncertain. V was clipped by 3 bases and J by 9 bases, with 16 bases between them. This CDR3 spans 14 amino acids. The V gene's germline CDR1 is SGDLS and CDR2 YYNGEE. The CDR3 nucleotides read TGTGCCAGCAGCGGTCAGGCTAGCGGTCTGCCCCAGCATTTT. This translates into CASSGQASGLPQHF.

CDR3 loop: CASSLVTRESYGYTF. The CDR3 bases are TGTGCCAGCAGCTTGGTTACCCGGGAAAGCTATGGCTACACCTTC. The chain couples TRBV5-6 to TRBJ1-2, with unresolved D. The CDR3 loop spans 15 amino acids. Trimming removed 0 bases at V and 4 bases at J, with 13 bases between. Germline assignment: CDR1 SGHDT and CDR2 YYEEEE.

This rearrangement joins TRBV29-1 to TRBJ2-2; D is perhaps TRBD2 (6 bases). Germline V gene data show CDR1 as SQVTM and CDR2 as ANQGSEA. The CDR3 is 14 amino acids. Deletions cut 0 bases from V and 7 bases from J, with 12 bases between. CDR3 nucleotide sequence: TGCAGCGTTGAAGAAGTGGAGGGTAGCGGGGAGCTGTTTTTT. Its translation is CSVEEVEGSGELFF.

The chain employs TRBV7-8 and TRBJ2-5; D ambiguous. The CDR3 runs 13 residues. From germline, CDR1 is SGHVS and CDR2 FQNEAQ. Trimming removed 8 bases from V and 0 bases from J, with 10 bases in between. DNA for the CDR3: TGTGCCAGCCGGCCCGGGTACCAAGAGACCCAGTACTTC. This translates into CASRPGYQETQYF.